These T cell receptor beta chains were read from a single sample in a study of blood T cell repertoires in COVID-19. TCRdb's table, derived via immunoSEQ multiplex PCR, lists solely in-frame clones and lacks some. The repertoire holds 200,000 to 250,000 clones, with 70% to 85% as singletons. Sequences were obtained from peripheral blood. The receptors were gathered from a woman of 80 years or more with acute or convalescent COVID-19. Each CDR3 is given with its conserved first and last residue. The order of the fields is V gene, clone size, D gene, J gene, CDR3 protein, CDR3 DNA. The D gene is left open where the match is weak. Clone size is given for some rows only: seen once, a few or many times, or a class if the clone is expanded.

v_gene: TRBV5-1; abundance: .; d_gene: TRBD2; j_gene: TRBJ2-5; CDR3aa: CASSDTSGRRETQYF; CDR3nt: TGCGCCAGCAGCGACACTAGCGGGAGAAGGGAGACCCAGTACTTC
v_gene: TRBV3-1/TRBV3-2; abundance: .; d_gene: .; j_gene: TRBJ1-1; CDR3aa: CASSQHLEGFPNTEAFF; CDR3nt: TGTGCCAGCAGCCAACACCTTGAGGGTTTCCCGAACACTGAAGCTTTCTTT
v_gene: TRBV5-1; abundance: .; d_gene: TRBD1; j_gene: TRBJ2-1; CDR3aa: CASSSTGAQNNEQFF; CDR3nt: TGCGCCAGCTCCTCAACAGGGGCCCAAAACAATGAGCAGTTCTTC
v_gene: TRBV15; abundance: .; d_gene: .; j_gene: TRBJ1-1; CDR3aa: CATSRGLPRQPEAFF; CDR3nt: TGTGCCACCAGCAGGGGACTACCCCGGCAACCTGAAGCTTTCTTT
v_gene: TRBV9; abundance: .; d_gene: .; j_gene: TRBJ2-5; CDR3aa: CASSVDQGGIQETQYF; CDR3nt: TGTGCCAGCAGCGTAGATCAGGGGGGAATCCAAGAGACCCAGTACTTC
v_gene: TRBV7-2; abundance: .; d_gene: .; j_gene: TRBJ1-2; CDR3aa: CASNTAGYGYTF; CDR3nt: TGTGCCAGCAATACAGCAGGGTATGGCTACACCTTC
v_gene: TRBV4-3; abundance: .; d_gene: .; j_gene: TRBJ1-2; CDR3aa: CASSQERGWYGYTF; CDR3nt: TGCGCCAGCAGCCAAGAAAGGGGATGGTACGGCTACACCTTC
v_gene: TRBV3-1/TRBV3-2; abundance: .; d_gene: .; j_gene: TRBJ1-2; CDR3aa: CASSQDQRGYTF; CDR3nt: TGTGCCAGCAGCCAAGACCAACGGGGCTACACCTTC
v_gene: TRBV2; abundance: .; d_gene: TRBD1; j_gene: TRBJ1-5; CDR3aa: CASSSGTARQPQHF; CDR3nt: TGTGCCAGTAGCTCCGGGACAGCTCGCCAGCCCCAGCATTTT
v_gene: TRBV6-1; abundance: .; d_gene: .; j_gene: TRBJ1-1; CDR3aa: CASSEAGGRTEAFF; CDR3nt: TGTGCCAGCAGTGAAGCGGGAGGACGGACTGAAGCTTTCTTT
v_gene: TRBV4-3; abundance: .; d_gene: TRBD1; j_gene: TRBJ2-7; CDR3aa: CASSQGSGQGIYEQYF; CDR3nt: TGCGCCAGCAGCCAAGGTAGCGGACAGGGAATCTACGAGCAGTACTTC
v_gene: TRBV6-1; abundance: .; d_gene: TRBD1; j_gene: TRBJ1-6; CDR3aa: CASSEQGANSPLHF; CDR3nt: TGTGCCAGCAGTGAACAGGGGGCTAATTCACCCCTCCACTTT
v_gene: TRBV28; abundance: .; d_gene: TRBD1; j_gene: TRBJ1-6; CDR3aa: CASSPFHGQGSVRSPLHF; CDR3nt: TGTGCCAGCAGTCCATTTCACGGACAGGGGTCCGTGAGGTCACCCCTCCACTTT
v_gene: TRBV5-1; abundance: once; d_gene: .; j_gene: TRBJ1-1; CDR3aa: CASSLAGRGNTEAFF; CDR3nt: TGCGCCAGCAGCTTGGCAGGCAGGGGGAACACTGAAGCTTTCTTT
v_gene: TRBV5-1; abundance: .; d_gene: TRBD1; j_gene: TRBJ2-5; CDR3aa: CASSPRQGQETQYF; CDR3nt: TGCGCCAGCAGCCCCAGACAGGGACAAGAGACCCAGTACTTC
v_gene: TRBV2; abundance: once; d_gene: .; j_gene: TRBJ2-5; CDR3aa: CASSPRLYQETQYF; CDR3nt: TGTGCCAGCAGCCCGCGCCTGTACCAAGAGACCCAGTACTTC
v_gene: TRBV7-9; abundance: once; d_gene: .; j_gene: TRBJ2-3; CDR3aa: CASSLAPGSGDTQYF; CDR3nt: TGTGCCAGCAGCTTAGCGCCCGGGAGCGGGGATACGCAGTATTTT